Following are 22 T cell receptor beta chains from one sample sequenced in a study of cytomegalovirus exposure and HLA in healthy donors (dated by TCRdb to the late 2010s). The method behind the library was the immunoSEQ multiplex PCR assay. For the multiplex PCR, a mixture combining 60 forward primers for TCR Vbeta segments and 13 reverse primers for TCR Jbeta segments was used. TCRdb carries this immuneACCESS record with in-frame sequences only. Its versions omit some clonotypes, under half of them owing to an unresolved V gene in the studies checked, with the rest unexplained. Here the sample has 150,000 to 200,000 clones; roughly 80% occur a single time. The biggest ten clones account for 6% of the sample. The specimen sequenced was PBMCs. The receptors come from a woman in her 30s in good health and CMV-seropositive.

This chain links TRBV7-2 with TRBJ1-1; D may be TRBD1 (5 bases). CDR3 length: 14 residues. In germline, CDR1 is SGHTA, CDR2 FQGNSA. V lost 2 bases to trimming and J lost 5 bases, with 12 bases between them. Written as DNA, the CDR3 is TGTGCCAGCAGCTTAAATAGGGGTGGAACTGAAGCTTTCTTT. It yields the protein CASSLNRGGTEAFF.

This sequence joins TRBV21-1 and TRBJ1-3; the table gives TRBD1 as D, unverified against the DNA. TRBV21-1 is shown as a pseudogene. CDR3 size: 19 residues. CDR3 DNA sequence: TGTGCCAGCAGCAAAGCGACAGGGCTTCGGGAGTCGACTGGAAACACCATATATTTT. As protein: CASSKATGLRESTGNTIYF.

This chain connects TRBV7-9 to TRBJ2-7; possible D gene TRBD2, 6 bases. Trimming cost V 8 bases and J 2 bases, with 13 bases left between them. The V gene's germline CDR1 is SEHNR and CDR2 FQNEAQ (reference sequence). This CDR3 has 13 residues. CDR3 sequence reads: CASHIGGTYEQYF. CDR3 nucleotide sequence: TGTGCCAGCCACATCGGGGGAACCTACGAGCAGTACTTC.

This rearrangement joins TRBV28 to TRBJ2-1; 14 nucleotides match TRBD2. Germline V CDR1 and CDR2: MDHEN, SYDVKM. V shed 4 bases and J 4 bases; nucleotides not matched to a gene: 12. The CDR3 extends over 19 amino acids. CDR3 in amino acids: CASSSALGLAGGRYNEQFF. CDR3 coding DNA: TGTGCCAGCAGTTCTGCCCTAGGACTAGCGGGAGGAAGGTACAATGAGCAGTTCTTC.

The V call is TRBV15, the J call TRBJ2-7; no clear D gene. The CDR3 loop spans 14 amino acids. V lost 0 bases and J 2 bases, leaving 8 bases between the germline ends. Germline V gene lookup returns CDR1 LNHNV and CDR2 YYDKDF (reference sequence). The chain's CDR3 is CATSRDSRAYEQYF. For the CDR3, the DNA is TGTGCCACCAGCAGAGATTCGAGAGCCTACGAGCAGTACTTC.

This chain links TRBV9 with TRBJ1-1, with a weak D call TRBD1 (6 bases). The germline V gene has CDR1 SGDLS and CDR2 YYNGEE. Trimming cost V 4 bases and J 3 bases, with 13 bases left between them. The CDR3 sequence is 14 residues long. The CDR3 sequence: CASSQGGWDTEAFF. The CDR3, as DNA: TGTGCCAGCAGCCAAGGGGGATGGGACACTGAAGCTTTCTTT.

The chain carries TRBV5-1 and TRBJ2-1; 11 positions match TRBD2. This CDR3 spans 14 amino acids. Looked up from germline, CDR1 is SGHRS and CDR2 is YFSETQ. V gave up 4 bases and J gave up 9 bases; unmatched junction bases: 6. For the CDR3, the DNA is TGCGCCAGCAGCCCGCTGACTAGCGGGACTGAGCAGTTCTTC. Translation gives CASSPLTSGTEQFF.

The V gene is TRBV19, the J gene TRBJ1-5; D possibly corresponds to TRBD1 (6 bases). The germline CDR1 and CDR2 sequences are LNHDA and SQIVND (reference sequence). V lost 8 bases to trimming and J lost 3 bases, with 17 bases between them. The CDR3 runs to 15 residues. The CDR3 is CASYGTTSANQPQHF. As DNA, the CDR3 is TGTGCCAGTTACGGGACAACGAGCGCCAATCAGCCCCAGCATTTT. Using reference TRBV19 and TRBJ1-5 for the parts outside the CDR3, the full variable domain is DGGITQSPKYLFRKEGQNVTLSCEQNLNHDAMYWYRQDPGQGLRLIYYSQIVNDFQKGDIAEGYSVSREKKESFPLTVTSAQKNPTAFYLCASYGTTSANQPQHFGDGTRLSIL.

V and J are TRBV5-4 and TRBJ2-1; 11 bases line up with TRBD2. The CDR3 extends over 16 amino acids. V lost 4 bases, J lost 10 bases, and 13 bases stayed unmatched. In germline, CDR1 is SGHNT, CDR2 YYREEE (reference sequence). CDR3 in DNA: TGTGCCAGCAGCAAGCCCCCGTTGGGACTAGCGGAAGAGCAGTTCTTC. Amino acids: CASSKPPLGLAEEQFF.

The V gene is TRBV4-3, the J gene TRBJ1-5, with D uncertain. Germline assignment: CDR1 LGHNA and CDR2 YSLEER. V lost 0 bases and J 1 base, leaving 7 bases between the germline ends. The CDR3 is made up of 15 amino acids. CDR3 amino acids: CASSQDSKSNQPQHF. The CDR3 region has the DNA TGCGCCAGCAGCCAAGACAGTAAAAGCAATCAGCCCCAGCATTTT.

V gene TRBV28 combines with J gene TRBJ2-1; TRBD2 is a possible D gene (5 bases). The length of the CDR3 is 14 residues. Per germline, CDR1 MDHEN and CDR2 SYDVKM. The ends were cut back, 4 bases at V and 8 bases at J, with 15 bases in the middle. The CDR3 sequence is CASSYSRTDDEQFF. The CDR3 DNA follows: TGTGCCAGCAGTTATTCCCGGACTGACGATGAGCAGTTCTTC.

The chain couples TRBV10-1 to TRBJ2-7; 11 nucleotides line up with TRBD1. Germline V lookup: CDR1 WNHNN, CDR2 SYGVQD (reference sequence). J was trimmed by 3 bases and V by 2 bases; bases with no gene match: 6. The CDR3 totals 16 residues. The CDR3 reads CASSEGTGGRLYEQYF. The DNA for the CDR3 is TGCGCCAGCAGTGAGGGGACAGGGGGGCGCCTCTACGAGCAGTACTTC.

The chain couples TRBV2 to TRBJ2-1; no clear D. This CDR3 comprises 13 residues. The germline CDR1 and CDR2 sequences are SNHLY and FYNNEI. V was pared by 6 bases and J by 0 bases, with 6 bases between. The CDR3 reads CASSSLSYNEQFF. DNA for the CDR3: TGTGCCAGCAGCTCACTCTCCTACAATGAGCAGTTCTTC.

CDR3 coding DNA: TGTGCCAGCCCGATTCGGTACCGGGGCACAGATACGCAGTATTTT. Translated, it gives CASPIRYRGTDTQYF. The rearrangement joins TRBV5-8 to TRBJ2-3; D unresolved. Germline V gives CDR1 SGHTS, CDR2 YDEGEE. The V end lost 7 bases, the J end lost 1 base, and 16 bases lay between the germline ends. The CDR3 has 15 residues.

Points on this clone: An end of the junction does not agree with germline; a read error may underlie this. The chain is built from TRBV7-3 and TRBJ1-1; 7 bases map to TRBD1. The CDR3 totals 16 residues. Germline lookup yields CDR1 SGHTA and CDR2 FQGTGA. In DNA form, the CDR3 reads TGTGCCAGCAGCGTAACAGGGACAGTGTTGAACACTGAAGCTTTCTTT. Translated: CASSVTGTVLNTEAFF.

The chain employs TRBV5-1 and TRBJ2-7; 11 bases agree with TRBD2. With V trimmed by 2 bases and J by 5 bases, 6 bases remained unmatched. Germline loops: CDR1 SGHRS, CDR2 YFSETQ. CDR3 size: 15 residues. The CDR3 loop reads CASSLLAGALDEQYF. The CDR3 nucleotides are TGCGCCAGCAGCTTACTAGCGGGGGCTCTCGACGAGCAGTACTTC.

This clone appeared once. The chain links TRBV6-1 to TRBJ1-1; D remains unclear. V lost 3 bases and J lost 9, with 14 bases in between. Germline loops: CDR1 MNHNS, CDR2 SASEGT. CDR3 length: 13 amino acids. The CDR3 reads CASSEGGDLKAFF. CDR3 coding DNA: TGTGCCAGCAGTGAGGGAGGTGATTTGAAAGCTTTCTTT.

The J gene is TRBJ2-1, the V gene TRBV11-3, with 8 bases that match TRBD2. This CDR3 spans 17 amino acids. Germline V gene sequence: CDR1 SGHNT, CDR2 YENEEA. The V and J ends lost 5 bases and 2 bases, in that order; junction bases with no gene match: 11. CDR3 coding DNA: TGTGCCAGCAGCCTCAGGGCTAGCGGGTTTGCCTACAATGAGCAGTTCTTC. Its protein is CASSLRASGFAYNEQFF.

The chain joins TRBV2 to TRBJ2-1; weak D call: TRBD2 (5 bases). Trimming stripped 7 bases from V and 5 bases from J, with 12 bases between. The CDR3 runs 13 residues. The germline V gene has CDR1 SNHLY and CDR2 FYNNEI. The CDR3 DNA follows: TGTGCCAGCAATCGGGAAACGGACAATGAGCAGTTCTTC. It is translated as CASNRETDNEQFF.

This chain uses TRBV18 with TRBJ2-7; 7 bases are shared with TRBD2. V lost 4 bases to trimming and J lost 6 bases; unmatched junction nucleotides: 9. The CDR3 is made up of 14 amino acids. Germline values: CDR1 KGHSH, CDR2 LQKENI. In nucleotides, the CDR3 is TGTGCCAGCTCACTCAAAACCGGGGGGTTCGAGCAGTACTTC. It codes for CASSLKTGGFEQYF. The entire variable domain, with the rest obtained from reference TRBV18 and TRBJ2-7, is as follows: NAGVMQNPRHLVRRRGQEARLRCSPMKGHSHVYWYRQLPEEGLKFMVYLQKENIIDESGMPKERFSAEFPKEGPSILRIQQVVRGDSAAYFCASSLKTGGFEQYFGPGTRLTVT.

V and J are TRBV5-6 and TRBJ2-3; 7 bases are shared with TRBD2. This CDR3 spans 15 amino acids. Germline assignment: CDR1 SGHDT and CDR2 YYEEEE. With 2 bases clipped from V and 4 bases from J, the junction kept 7 bases outside the gene matches. CDR3 sequence (DNA): TGTGCCAGCAGCTTATTGGTACGGGGGGCAGATACGCAGTATTTT. Amino acids: CASSLLVRGADTQYF.

This clone was seen a single time. V gene TRBV28 combines with J gene TRBJ1-1; 7 bases fit TRBD1. Germline CDR1 MDHEN, CDR2 SYDVKM. CDR3 length equals 17 residues. Trimming at V came to 2 bases and at J to 1 base, leaving 10 bases not matched to a gene. CDR3 bases: TGTGCCAGCAGTTTACCCGTGGGACAGTGGTGGAACACTGAAGCTTTCTTT. This gives the protein CASSLPVGQWWNTEAFF.